These 2 T cell receptor beta chains came from one sample sequenced in a study of shared clonotypes between healthy human individuals. Profiling relied on immunoSEQ multiplex PCR, and the TCRdb table lists in-frame clones only, not all of them. The profile shows a few million clones, more than 90% of them singletons. The sample was naive CD4+ T cells sorted from blood. Stated subset: CD45RA+ positively selected. These receptors were taken from a man between 18 and 35 years old in good health.

The rearrangement links TRBV11-2 to TRBJ1-1; D is possibly TRBD1 (5 bases). Germline-derived CDR1 and CDR2 are SGHAT and FQNNGV. V lost 1 base and J lost 5, with 11 bases in between. The CDR3 is made up of 14 amino acids. CDR3 loop: CASSLGQIWTEAFF. The CDR3, as DNA: TGTGCCAGCAGCTTAGGACAGATTTGGACTGAAGCTTTCTTT.

Comment on this clone: At the DNA level, this CDR3 is encoded by other sequences in the same sample as well. The chain has TRBV18 and TRBJ1-5; perhaps TRBD1 as D (6 bases). The germline V gene has CDR1 KGHSH and CDR2 LQKENI. The V gene lost 3 bases and the J gene lost 7 bases, with 10 bases spanning the gap. The CDR3 has 13 amino acids. In DNA form, the CDR3 reads TGTGCCAGCTCACCGAAGGGGGACCAGCCCCAGCATTTT. Its translation: CASSPKGDQPQHF.